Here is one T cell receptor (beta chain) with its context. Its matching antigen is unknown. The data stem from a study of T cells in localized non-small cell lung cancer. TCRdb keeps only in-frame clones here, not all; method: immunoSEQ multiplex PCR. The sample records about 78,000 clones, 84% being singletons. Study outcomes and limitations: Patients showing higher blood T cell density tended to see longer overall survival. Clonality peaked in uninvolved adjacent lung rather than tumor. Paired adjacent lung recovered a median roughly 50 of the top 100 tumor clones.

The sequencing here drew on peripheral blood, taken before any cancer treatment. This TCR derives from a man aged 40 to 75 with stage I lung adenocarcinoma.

CDR3 in amino acids: CASSYTSQRGLGEQFF. CDR3 in DNA: TGTGCCAGCAGCTACACTAGTCAGCGGGGTCTGGGGGAGCAGTTCTTC. This rearrangement joins TRBV11-3 to TRBJ2-1; 7 bases align to TRBD2. In germline, CDR1 is SGHNT, CDR2 YENEEA. Losses at the gene ends were 4 bases for V and 10 bases for J; bases not matched to a gene: 16. CDR3 length equals 16 residues.